The rows below give T cell receptor beta chains drawn from one sample of a study of spatial heterogeneity in lung cancer. TCRdb used MiXCR to reprocess the 5' RACE reads, holding one entry per CDR3 protein. The repertoire holds fewer than 20,000 distinct CDR3 sequences, with around 6.9% as singletons. Sequencing used lung tumor tissue, obtained at surgery. The receptor set was obtained from a female donor with early-stage non-small cell lung cancer. Both conserved end residues are part of each CDR3. A D gene is named only where the DNA matches it firmly. Not all rows give a size; the values are once, few, many and, for expanded clones, a class.

CDR3: CASSLATANTEAFF; DNA: TGTGCCAGCAGCTTAGCGACAGCGAACACTGAAGCTTTCTTT; J: TRBJ1-1; V: TRBV7-9; D: -; size: many
CDR3: CASTRADEQYF; DNA: TGTGCCAGCACCCGGGCGGACGAGCAGTACTTC; J: TRBJ2-7; V: TRBV7-9; D: -; size: few
CDR3: CASRGRTGGYTEAFF; DNA: TGTGCCAGCAGGGGACGGACGGGAGGTTACACTGAAGCTTTCTTT; J: TRBJ1-1; V: TRBV28; D: -; size: many
CDR3: CASSWTGANNSPLHF; DNA: TGTGCCAGCAGTTGGACAGGGGCGAATAATTCACCCCTCCACTTT; J: TRBJ1-6; V: TRBV6-5; D: TRBD1; size: few
CDR3: CASSEYRPAGEQFF; DNA: TGTGCCAGCAGTGAATATAGGCCCGCGGGTGAGCAGTTCTTC; J: TRBJ2-1; V: TRBV25-1; D: -; size: -
CDR3: CASSLSNEQFF; DNA: TGTGCCAGCAGCCTTTCTAATGAGCAGTTCTTC; J: TRBJ2-1; V: TRBV28; D: -; size: -
CDR3: CASSLSSAEQFF; DNA: TGTGCCAGCAGTTTATCGAGCGCTGAGCAGTTCTTC; J: TRBJ2-1; V: TRBV12-3/TRBV12-4; D: -; size: many
CDR3: CASITSQASGELFF; DNA: TGTGCCAGCATAACTAGTCAGGCCTCCGGGGAGCTGTTTTTT; J: TRBJ2-2; V: TRBV6-2/TRBV6-3; D: -; size: -
CDR3: CASSRRGPDTQYF; DNA: TGTGCCAGCAGCCGACGTGGGCCAGATACGCAGTATTTT; J: TRBJ2-3; V: TRBV6-6; D: -; size: many
CDR3: CASSFLPRIPYEQYF; DNA: TGTGCCAGCAGTTTTCTCCCCAGGATCCCCTACGAGCAGTACTTC; J: TRBJ2-7; V: TRBV27; D: -; size: many
CDR3: CASSQKRSTNEKLFF; DNA: TGTGCCAGCAGCCAAAAGAGATCAACTAATGAAAAACTGTTTTTT; J: TRBJ1-4; V: TRBV3-1; D: -; size: -
CDR3: CSAIEGGPEETQYF; DNA: TGCAGTGCCATAGAGGGCGGTCCCGAAGAGACCCAGTACTTC; J: TRBJ2-5; V: TRBV20-1; D: -; size: -
CDR3: CSVESQEGANVLTF; DNA: TGCAGCGTTGAATCCCAGGAAGGGGCCAACGTCCTGACTTTC; J: TRBJ2-6; V: TRBV29-1; D: -; size: many
CDR3: CATSDRGVKGRREKLFF; DNA: TGTGCCACCAGTGACAGGGGGGTGAAGGGGCGTCGCGAAAAACTGTTTTTT; J: TRBJ1-4; V: TRBV24-1; D: TRBD1; size: medium-sized
CDR3: CASSREIGNTEAFF; DNA: TGTGCCAGCAGCCGGGAAATCGGGAACACTGAAGCTTTCTTT; J: TRBJ1-1; V: TRBV7-9; D: -; size: many
CDR3: CAWSDRSWRSTDTQYF; DNA: TGTGCCTGGAGTGATCGGTCTTGGCGAAGCACAGATACGCAGTATTTT; J: TRBJ2-3; V: TRBV30; D: -; size: medium-sized
CDR3: CAWSKSGWTYEQYF; DNA: TGTGCCTGGAGTAAGTCGGGGTGGACCTACGAGCAGTACTTC; J: TRBJ2-7; V: TRBV30; D: -; size: medium-sized
CDR3: CASSKGLGEKLFF; DNA: TGCGCCAGCAGCAAGGGCCTTGGTGAAAAACTGTTTTTT; J: TRBJ1-4; V: TRBV10-1; D: -; size: -
CDR3: CASSFGSGTTYEQYF; DNA: TGTGCCAGCAGCTTTGGTAGCGGGACCACCTACGAGCAGTACTTC; J: TRBJ2-7; V: TRBV6-5; D: TRBD2; size: many
CDR3: CASSPSGGEQFF; DNA: TGTGCCAGCAGCCCCAGCGGGGGCGAGCAGTTCTTC; J: TRBJ2-1; V: TRBV2; D: TRBD2; size: many
CDR3: CASSHAGFQPQHF; DNA: TGTGCCAGCAGTCACGCAGGGTTTCAGCCCCAGCATTTT; J: TRBJ1-5; V: TRBV12-3/TRBV12-4; D: -; size: -
CDR3: CASKRQGAVLEYGYTF; DNA: TGTGCCAGTAAGCGACAGGGGGCCGTGCTAGAGTATGGCTACACCTTC; J: TRBJ1-2; V: TRBV19; D: TRBD1; size: -
CDR3: CASSLSDTQYF; DNA: TGTGCCAGCAGCTTATCAGATACGCAGTATTTT; J: TRBJ2-3; V: TRBV7-2; D: -; size: medium-sized
CDR3: CASRGLALAYNEQFF; DNA: TGTGCCAGCAGAGGTCTAGCACTTGCCTACAATGAGCAGTTCTTC; J: TRBJ2-1; V: TRBV12-3/TRBV12-4; D: -; size: many
CDR3: CSVEGGKGADEQYF; DNA: TGCAGCGTTGAAGGCGGAAAGGGGGCAGACGAGCAGTACTTC; J: TRBJ2-7; V: TRBV29-1; D: TRBD1; size: many
CDR3: CASSLRELADTQYF; DNA: TGCGCCAGCAGCTTGCGGGAGTTGGCAGATACGCAGTATTTT; J: TRBJ2-3; V: TRBV5-1; D: -; size: many
CDR3: CASSLDLGQTSNTEAFF; DNA: TGTGCCAGCAGCTTAGATTTGGGGCAGACCTCGAACACTGAAGCTTTCTTT; J: TRBJ1-1; V: TRBV7-2; D: -; size: many
CDR3: CSVDIPGGFNEQYF; DNA: TGCAGCGTTGATATACCGGGAGGATTTAACGAGCAGTACTTC; J: TRBJ2-7; V: TRBV29-1; D: TRBD2; size: -
CDR3: CASSIGGGYTGELFF; DNA: TGTGCCAGTAGTATTGGGGGAGGATACACCGGGGAGCTGTTTTTT; J: TRBJ2-2; V: TRBV19; D: -; size: many
CDR3: CASSLSGNEQFF; DNA: TGTGCCAGCAGCCTCAGCGGCAATGAGCAGTTCTTC; J: TRBJ2-1; V: TRBV7-9; D: -; size: many
CDR3: CASSYSVQGQPQHF; DNA: TGTGCCAGCAGTTACTCCGTACAGGGACAGCCCCAGCATTTT; J: TRBJ1-5; V: TRBV6-2/TRBV6-3; D: -; size: many
CDR3: CASREQGLGNNEQFF; DNA: TGTGCCAGCAGGGAACAGGGCCTGGGTAACAATGAGCAGTTCTTC; J: TRBJ2-1; V: TRBV2; D: -; size: many
CDR3: CASSRSATTNYGYTF; DNA: TGTGCCAGCAGTCGATCAGCGACCACTAACTATGGCTACACCTTC; J: TRBJ1-2; V: TRBV12-3/TRBV12-4; D: -; size: many
CDR3: CASSLMAGGDGAFF; DNA: TGCGCCAGCAGCTTGATGGCGGGGGGCGATGGGGCTTTCTTT; J: TRBJ1-1; V: TRBV5-1; D: -; size: few
CDR3: CASSYFGTSGTGELFF; DNA: TGTGCCAGCAGTTATTTCGGGACTAGCGGAACCGGGGAGCTGTTTTTT; J: TRBJ2-2; V: TRBV6-6; D: TRBD2; size: many
CDR3: CASTRTAVAGVDTQYF; DNA: TGTGCCAGCACCCGGACCGCGGTCGCGGGCGTGGATACGCAGTATTTT; J: TRBJ2-3; V: TRBV12-3/TRBV12-4; D: -; size: few
CDR3: CASSSIKGQSGANVLTF; DNA: TGTGCCAGCAGCTCTATTAAAGGACAATCTGGGGCCAACGTCCTGACTTTC; J: TRBJ2-6; V: TRBV7-2; D: -; size: many
CDR3: CSVQVFAEAFF; DNA: TGCAGCGTACAGGTTTTCGCTGAAGCTTTCTTT; J: TRBJ1-1; V: TRBV29-1; D: -; size: medium-sized
CDR3: CASSLGKNSYNEQFF; DNA: TGTGCCAGCAGCTTAGGCAAGAACTCCTACAATGAGCAGTTCTTC; J: TRBJ2-1; V: TRBV11-3; D: -; size: many
CDR3: CASSPPDRDYGYTF; DNA: TGTGCCAGCTCACCGCCGGACAGGGACTATGGCTACACCTTC; J: TRBJ1-2; V: TRBV18; D: TRBD1; size: many
CDR3: CASSWGVGELFF; DNA: TGTGCCAGCAGTTGGGGGGTCGGGGAGCTGTTTTTT; J: TRBJ2-2; V: TRBV7-2; D: -; size: many
CDR3: CASSQDRLNIQYF; DNA: TGTGCCAGCAGCCAAGATCGGTTGAACATTCAGTACTTC; J: TRBJ2-4; V: TRBV3-1; D: -; size: many
CDR3: CASSYFGGTQYF; DNA: TGTGCCAGCAGTTACTTCGGGGGTACGCAGTATTTT; J: TRBJ2-3; V: TRBV6-5; D: -; size: many
CDR3: CASSLVPDGYEQYF; DNA: TGCGCCAGCAGCTTGGTTCCGGACGGATACGAGCAGTACTTC; J: TRBJ2-7; V: TRBV5-1; D: -; size: many
CDR3: CASSSQAAPNNIQYF; DNA: TGTGCCAGCAGTTCCCAGGCTGCTCCAAACAACATTCAGTACTTC; J: TRBJ2-4; V: TRBV28; D: -; size: many
CDR3: CAWWLSGSTDTQYF; DNA: TGTGCCTGGTGGCTTAGCGGGAGCACAGATACGCAGTATTTT; J: TRBJ2-3; V: TRBV30; D: TRBD2; size: many
CDR3: CASSLTRSSTDTQYF; DNA: TGTGCCAGCAGCTTAACTAGATCAAGCACAGATACGCAGTATTTT; J: TRBJ2-3; V: TRBV7-9; D: -; size: many
CDR3: CASSGNSGNEQFF; DNA: TGTGCCAGCAGCGGGAACTCCGGCAATGAGCAGTTCTTC; J: TRBJ2-1; V: TRBV6-5; D: -; size: -
CDR3: CASSQPSSENTEAFF; DNA: TGTGCCAGCAGCCAACCCTCGTCGGAGAACACTGAAGCTTTCTTT; J: TRBJ1-1; V: TRBV14; D: -; size: medium-sized
CDR3: CASSQGPAKNIQYF; DNA: TGTGCCAGCAGTCAGGGGCCAGCCAAAAACATTCAGTACTTC; J: TRBJ2-4; V: TRBV6-5; D: -; size: medium-sized
CDR3: CASSLAAADYYGYTF; DNA: TGTGCCAGCAGCTTAGCAGCGGCCGATTACTATGGCTACACCTTC; J: TRBJ1-2; V: TRBV7-2; D: -; size: many
CDR3: CSAQWGQSSTEAFF; DNA: TGCAGTGCCCAATGGGGACAGTCCTCCACTGAAGCTTTCTTT; J: TRBJ1-1; V: TRBV20-1; D: TRBD1; size: many
CDR3: CASSLKGGTSPNEQFF; DNA: TGTGCCAGCAGCTTAAAAGGCGGGACTAGCCCCAATGAGCAGTTCTTC; J: TRBJ2-1; V: TRBV7-3; D: TRBD2; size: many